The subject of this entry is one TCR beta chain. Its matching antigen is unknown. The data are from a study of PD-1 blockade in classical Hodgkin lymphoma. Each of the patients experienced relapse following autologous stem cell transplantation, and their brentuximab vedotin exposure differed. Study results and limitations: CD4+ but not CD8+ TCR diversity rose significantly by C4D1.

The germline gives CDR1 ENHRY, CDR2 SYGVKD. V shed 3 bases, J shed 2 bases, and the junction held 0 bases outside the gene matches. This CDR3 has 13 amino acids. Using immunoSEQ multiplex PCR, the repertoire was profiled, and TCRdb retains in-frame clones only, with some absent. The repertoire includes tens of thousands of clones, more than 75% of them detected once, and around 5% sits in the top ten. The source of this sequence is a human donor with classical Hodgkin lymphoma. The J gene is TRBJ2-7, the V gene TRBV10-3, with 8 bases matching TRBD1. The source material was peripheral blood mononuclear cells (PBMCs), sampled before the second cycle of nivolumab. For the CDR3, the DNA is TGTGCCATCAGTGACAGGGGGCCCTACGAGCAGTACTTC. Translating gives CAISDRGPYEQYF.